Following are 10 T cell receptor beta chains from one sample sequenced in a study of cytomegalovirus exposure and HLA in healthy donors (dated by TCRdb to the late 2010s). The library came from the immunoSEQ multiplex PCR assay. For the multiplex PCR, a mixture combining 60 forward primers for TCR Vbeta segments and 13 reverse primers for TCR Jbeta segments was used. TCRdb took over this immuneACCESS table, retaining in-frame rearrangements with V and J assigned. Such tables are incomplete; in checked studies, under half of the missing clones stem from an unresolved V gene, and the remainder is unexplained. This sample comprises around 180,000 clones, 75% to 90% of them detected only once. Of the sample, 1% falls within the top ten clones. Sequencing input: PBMCs. The receptors were gathered from a boy aged 2 to 10 in good health and CMV-seronegative.

This clone has just a few counts. This chain uses TRBV6-5 with TRBJ2-2; 10 bases map to TRBD1. The CDR3 is made up of 15 amino acids. Looked up from germline, CDR1 is MNHEY and CDR2 is SVGAGI. Trimming cost V 5 bases and J 5 bases; bases outside gene matches: 5. The CDR3 sequence: CASSAGQGLTGELFF. The DNA of the CDR3 is TGTGCCAGCAGTGCGGGACAGGGGTTAACCGGGGAGCTGTTTTTT.

V gene TRBV11-2 combines with J gene TRBJ2-4, with 8 positions matching TRBD1. Germline loops: CDR1 SGHAT, CDR2 FQNNGV. The trim removed 6 bases at V and 7 bases at J, leaving 8 bases unmatched. The CDR3 extends over 14 amino acids. The CDR3 reads CASRKTGAWNIQYF. CDR3 nucleotides: TGTGCCAGCAGAAAGACAGGGGCATGGAACATTCAGTACTTC.

The chain links TRBV18 to TRBJ2-1; D is possibly TRBD1 (5 bases). This CDR3 contains 18 residues. V gave up 1 base and J gave up 3 bases, with 19 bases separating them. The germline CDR1 and CDR2 sequences are KGHSH and LQKENI. The CDR3: CASSPRGRRDRFYNEQFF. The DNA of the CDR3 is TGTGCCAGCTCACCACGTGGAAGAAGAGACAGATTCTACAATGAGCAGTTCTTC.

This clone was counted a single time. The V gene is TRBV7-9, the J gene TRBJ1-2; D is unresolved. V was shortened by 1 base and J by 7 bases, with 16 bases between the two germline ends. Germline assignment: CDR1 SEHNR and CDR2 FQNEAQ (reference sequence). The CDR3 extends over 15 amino acids. CDR3 region: CASSLVPGGRRGYTF. CDR3 nucleotides: TGTGCCAGCAGCTTAGTCCCAGGCGGGCGGCGTGGCTACACCTTC.

The chain combines TRBV28 with TRBJ2-7; the match to TRBD1 covers 11 bases. The CDR3 is made up of 16 amino acids. CDR1 is MDHEN, CDR2 SYDVKM, per germline. The V segment lost 5 bases and the J segment 4 bases; nucleotides outside the gene matches: 10. In nucleotides, the CDR3 is TGTGCCAGCAGTCCCCCCCCCGGACAGGGGGCTTACGAGCAGTACTTC. It encodes CASSPPPGQGAYEQYF.

V usage is TRBV12-5 and J usage is TRBJ1-1; possible D gene TRBD1, 6 bases. Germline assignment: CDR1 LGHNT and CDR2 FRNRAP. The CDR3 length is 15 residues. V was pared by 4 bases and J by 1 base, with 13 bases between. CDR3 in amino acids: CASGWGGARNTEAFF. The CDR3 DNA reads TGTGCTAGTGGTTGGGGGGGGGCGCGGAACACTGAAGCTTTCTTT.

The rearrangement joins TRBV14 to TRBJ2-7, with TRBD1 matching over 8 bases. Germline assignment: CDR1 SGHDN and CDR2 FVKESK. The CDR3 sequence is 14 residues long. V lost 1 base and J lost 7; bases outside the gene matches: 6. CDR3 coding DNA: TGTGCCAGCAGCCAAGTTCAGGGGGCGGGTGAGCAGTACTTC. Its translation: CASSQVQGAGEQYF.

The genes are TRBV2 and TRBJ1-3, with TRBD1 as a possible D gene (6 bases). Trimming shortened V by 9 bases and J by 2 bases, and 17 bases separated the two germline ends. This CDR3 comprises 15 residues. Germline V gene data show CDR1 as SNHLY and CDR2 as FYNNEI. This CDR3 is CARGSNRDPGNTIYF. The DNA for the CDR3 is TGTGCCAGGGGATCTAACAGGGACCCTGGAAACACCATATATTTT.

The V and J genes are TRBV5-6 and TRBJ2-7; a possible D gene is TRBD2 (5 bases). This CDR3 has 16 amino acids. V lost 1 base to trimming and J lost 0 bases, with 14 bases between them. Germline V gene lookup returns CDR1 SGHDT and CDR2 YYEEEE. CDR3 amino acids: CASSLIGGRSSYEQYF. The CDR3 DNA reads TGTGCCAGCAGCTTGATCGGCGGGCGGAGCTCCTACGAGCAGTACTTC.

This clone was recorded a few times. This chain links TRBV7-8 with TRBJ1-1, with a possible D match to TRBD1 (6 bases). The CDR3 sequence is 15 residues long. Trimming removed 5 bases at V and 1 base at J, with 14 bases between. From germline, CDR1 is SGHVS and CDR2 FQNEAQ. The CDR3 DNA follows: TGTGCCAGCAGCCCTAGACAGGATAGGAACACTGAAGCTTTCTTT. Protein product: CASSPRQDRNTEAFF.